This TCR beta chain was sequenced in a study of cytomegalovirus exposure and HLA in healthy donors. At the level of the study: A prior study identified just under 120 million unique TCR beta sequences from about 180 million T cells. Study-wide points: TCR beta sequences reportedly predicted most subjects' HLA-A and HLA-B alleles accurately. A later analysis reported that several of the most significant clusters appeared to be linked to common viral pathogens, among them Epstein-Barr virus. Most of the TCR beta V segments (in an earlier analysis) were productive either about 87% or about 30% of the time.

This clone was seen only once. Its antigen is unidentified. The CDR3 sequence is 15 residues long. The germline CDR1 and CDR2 sequences are MDHEN and SYDVKM. With 6 bases clipped from V and 5 bases from J, the junction kept 9 bases outside the gene matches. This PCR relied on a set of 60 Vbeta primers and 13 Jbeta primers. This table comes from immunoSEQ multiplex PCR, and its TCRdb copy is limited to in-frame clones, with some not included. The repertoire consists of roughly 130,000 clones, with roughly four fifths occurring once and the leading ten covering 11%. The sequenced material came from PBMCs. V is TRBV28 and J is TRBJ2-3; 9 positions agree with TRBD1. The sequence was collected from a male donor in good health and CMV-seropositive. CDR3 sequence: CASSPPGQGQDTQYF. The CDR3 DNA reads as TGTGCCAGCAGCCCCCCCGGACAGGGGCAAGATACGCAGTATTTT.